This T cell receptor (beta chain) was captured by sequencing in a study of T cells in localized non-small cell lung cancer. Overall study results and limits: In uninvolved adjacent lung, T cell clonality reached its highest value, exceeding tumor. In adjacent lung appeared a median 57 of the top 100 tumor clones. With higher T cell density in blood came longer overall survival.

The CDR3 consists of 16 residues. The germline V gene has CDR1 MDHEN and CDR2 SYDVKM. V lost 3 bases and J lost 1; bases outside the gene matches: 8. The repertoire was sequenced with immunoSEQ multiplex PCR; TCRdb's copy has only in-frame clones and lacks some. The data hold around 1,800 clones, with approximately 25% observed a single time. This clone is labeled large. What it binds is not known. The material was normal lung tissue next to the tumor, obtained before any cancer treatment. The receptor was isolated from a female donor over 55 with stage II lung adenocarcinoma. The chain recombines TRBV28 with TRBJ2-7, with 8 bases that match TRBD2. The CDR3 DNA reads TGTGCCAGCAGTTTGGATGTAGCGGGGACTTCCTACGAGCAGTACTTC. Residues: CASSLDVAGTSYEQYF. Filled out from reference TRBV28 and TRBJ2-7, the complete variable domain reads DVKVTQSSRYLVKRTGEKVFLECVQDMDHENMFWYRQDPGLGLRLIYFSYDVKMKEKGDIPEGYSVSREKKERFSLILESASTNQTSMYLCASSLDVAGTSYEQYFGPGTRLTVT.